This entry lists 32 T cell receptor beta chains sequenced from one sample in a study of T cell responses to AZD1222 COVID-19 vaccine. Data came from immunoSEQ multiplex PCR; TCRdb stores just in-frame clones and leaves some out. The table lists about 99,000 clones, about nine tenths of them singletons. Material: peripheral blood, obtained on day 0 of AZD1222 vaccination. The source of these receptors is an adult in good health.

The chain couples TRBV30 to TRBJ2-2; 9 bases are a match to TRBD1. The ends lost 7 bases at V and 6 bases at J; junction bases unmatched: 15. The CDR3 has 16 amino acids. Germline assignment: CDR1 GTSNPN and CDR2 SVGIG (reference sequence). The CDR3 DNA is TGTGCCTTAATACAGGGGGCGAAACGGTCGGCCGGGGAGCTGTTTTTT. This encodes CALIQGAKRSAGELFF.

This clone was seen only once. The V call is TRBV15, the J call TRBJ2-2; D possibly uses TRBD1 or TRBD2 (5 bases each). V was clipped by 4 bases and J by 7 bases, with 10 bases between them. The CDR3 totals 13 residues. Germline CDR1 and CDR2: LNHNV and YYDKDF (reference sequence). For the CDR3, the DNA is TGTGCCACCAGCACCCCTGGGGGCGGGGAGCTGTTTTTT. Translating gives CATSTPGGGELFF.

The chain employs TRBV3-1 (or the pseudogene TRBV3-2) and TRBJ2-7; 8 bases map to TRBD1. CDR1 is LGHDT, CDR2 YNNKEL, per germline (reference sequence). Trimming at V came to 4 bases and at J to 1 base, leaving 9 bases not matched to a gene. The CDR3 length is 16 residues. The CDR3 DNA reads TGTGCCAGCAGCCCGAGGACAGGGTGGAAGTCCTACGAGCAGTACTTC. Amino acid sequence: CASSPRTGWKSYEQYF.

The chain couples TRBV10-1 to TRBJ2-1; the D gene could be TRBD1 or TRBD2 (5 bases each). The CDR3 sequence is 16 residues long. Germline V gene sequence: CDR1 WNHNN, CDR2 SYGVQD (reference sequence). The ends were cut back, 0 bases at V and 9 bases at J, with 18 bases in the middle. CDR3 DNA: TGCGCCAGCAGTGAGTCCCCGGGACCCCTGGGAAGTGAGCAGTTCTTC. Protein sequence: CASSESPGPLGSEQFF.

This chain uses TRBV28 with TRBJ2-2, with 11 bases lining up with TRBD2. The CDR3 extends over 16 amino acids. The germline gives CDR1 MDHEN, CDR2 SYDVKM. The trim removed 7 bases at V and 5 bases at J, leaving 9 bases unmatched. CDR3 sequence: CASNKISSGRTGELFF. DNA for the CDR3: TGTGCCAGCAACAAAATATCTAGCGGGAGGACCGGGGAGCTGTTTTTT.

DNA of the CDR3: TGTGCCAGCAGCTTAGTAAGCGGGAAGGGGGGCGGTGAGCAGTTCTTC. Its protein is CASSLVSGKGGGEQFF. The chain has TRBV7-2 and TRBJ2-1; tentative D call: TRBD2 (7 bases). Trimming removed 1 base at V and 9 bases at J, with 19 bases between. The CDR3 runs 16 residues. Germline assignment: CDR1 SGHTA and CDR2 FQGNSA.

The chain has TRBV5-1 and TRBJ2-1; D remains ambiguous. The CDR3 is made up of 15 amino acids. Trimming shortened V by 3 bases and J by 0 bases, and 10 bases separated the two germline ends. Per germline, CDR1 SGHRS and CDR2 YFSETQ. Here the CDR3 DNA reads TGCGCCAGCAGCTCGACTGCTAGCTCCTACAATGAGCAGTTCTTC. Translated, it gives CASSSTASSYNEQFF.

This chain joins TRBV6-5 and TRBJ2-1; D is ambiguous. Germline assignment: CDR1 MNHEY and CDR2 SVGAGI. CDR3 length: 14 amino acids. Trimming took 7 bases from V and 5 from J, leaving 15 bases between them. The CDR3 nucleotides read TGTGCCAGCACTCTACTAAGGCTAGACAATGAGCAGTTCTTC. Translation gives CASTLLRLDNEQFF.

The V and J genes are TRBV18 and TRBJ2-7, with TRBD2 matching over 10 bases. This CDR3 spans 14 amino acids. V trimming: 2 bases; J trimming: 6 bases; junction bases outside the gene matches: 4. Germline V lookup: CDR1 KGHSH, CDR2 LQKENI. CDR3 in DNA: TGTGCCAGCTCACCAACTAGCGGGAACGGCGAGCAGTACTTC. Its translation is CASSPTSGNGEQYF.

This chain links TRBV7-2 with TRBJ2-4; TRBD2 agrees at 8 bases. The germline V gene encodes CDR1 SGHTA and CDR2 FQGNSA. J lost 1 base, V lost 5 bases, and 4 bases had no gene match. This CDR3 is built from 15 residues. The CDR3 nucleotides are TGTGCCAGCAGCCCGGGAGGGGGTGCCAAAAACATTCAGTACTTC. Translating gives CASSPGGGAKNIQYF.

This clone was detected a few times. The chain links TRBV2 to TRBJ1-5, with D unresolved. The germline V gene encodes CDR1 SNHLY and CDR2 FYNNEI. The CDR3 length is 14 residues. V gave up 5 bases and J gave up 0 bases, with 8 bases separating them. The CDR3 here is CASSQYYSNQPQHF. The CDR3 DNA sequence: TGTGCCAGCAGTCAGTATTATAGCAATCAGCCCCAGCATTTT.

The rearrangement uses TRBV24-1 and TRBJ1-2; D is perhaps TRBD1 (6 bases). Trimming stripped 4 bases from V and 2 bases from J, with 10 bases between. CDR1 is KGHDR, CDR2 SFDVKD, per germline. The CDR3 sequence is 14 residues long. CDR3 bases: TGTGCCACCAGTGACTTCACAGGGAACTATGGCTACACCTTC. Amino acid sequence: CATSDFTGNYGYTF.

This chain joins TRBV5-5 and TRBJ2-7; TRBD1 or TRBD2 may be the D gene (6 bases each). Germline CDR1 reads SGHKS; CDR2 reads YYEKEE (reference sequence). V was pared by 3 bases and J by 6 bases, with 10 bases between. The CDR3 is 12 residues long. CDR3 amino acids: CASSWRGSEQYF. The CDR3 nucleotides are TGTGCCAGCAGCTGGAGGGGGTCCGAGCAGTACTTC. The variable domain in full, completed from reference TRBV5-5 and TRBJ2-7, reads DAGVTQSPTHLIKTRGQQVTLRCSPISGHKSVSWYQQVLGQGPQFIFQYYEKEERGRGNFPDRFSARQFPNYSSELNVNALLLGDSALYLCASSWRGSEQYFGPGTRLTVT.

The DNA for the CDR3 is TGTGCCAGCAGCCAGACGGACAGGCTGAACACTGAAGCTTTCTTT. Translation: CASSQTDRLNTEAFF. This chain links TRBV14 with TRBJ1-1; 7 nucleotides align to TRBD1. Germline V lookup: CDR1 SGHDN, CDR2 FVKESK. V was clipped by 3 bases and J by 0 bases; unmatched bases: 4. The CDR3 extends over 15 amino acids. Together with reference TRBV14 and TRBJ1-1, the CDR3 gives the full variable domain: EAGVTQFPSHSVIEKGQTVTLRCDPISGHDNLYWYRRVMGKEIKFLLHFVKESKQDESGMPNNRFLAERTGGTYSTLKVQPAELEDSGVYFCASSQTDRLNTEAFFGQGTRLTVV.

The rearrangement joins TRBV7-2 to TRBJ2-3, with 12 bases lining up with TRBD2. The V segment lost 2 bases and the J segment 2 bases; nucleotides outside the gene matches: 5. The CDR3 has 17 residues. Germline assignment: CDR1 SGHTA and CDR2 FQGNSA. Written as DNA, the CDR3 is TGTGCCAGCAGCTTACCCGGACTAGCGGGGTACACAGATACGCAGTATTTT. Translation: CASSLPGLAGYTDTQYF.

This clone was counted a single time. This chain uses TRBV18 with TRBJ1-1, with 9 bases identical to TRBD1. The ends lost 6 bases at V and 0 bases at J; junction bases unmatched: 11. This CDR3 contains 17 residues. Germline-derived CDR1 and CDR2 are KGHSH and LQKENI. CDR3 coding DNA: TGTGCCAGCTCCTTAAAGACCGGGACAGGGCTGAACACTGAAGCTTTCTTT. Protein: CASSLKTGTGLNTEAFF. The complete variable domain, with remaining parts taken from reference TRBV18 and TRBJ1-1, reads NAGVMQNPRHLVRRRGQEARLRCSPMKGHSHVYWYRQLPEEGLKFMVYLQKENIIDESGMPKERFSAEFPKEGPSILRIQQVVRGDSAAYFCASSLKTGTGLNTEAFFGQGTRLTVV.

This clone came up once. The chain carries TRBV7-3 and TRBJ2-3; TRBD1 aligns across 8 bases. Germline CDR1 and CDR2: SGHTA and FQGTGA. The ends lost 7 bases at V and 4 bases at J; junction bases unmatched: 10. This CDR3 is built from 15 residues. The CDR3 protein is CASNLGQGGSDTQYF. CDR3 coding DNA: TGTGCCAGCAACCTAGGACAGGGAGGATCAGATACGCAGTATTTT.

This chain connects TRBV6-5 to TRBJ2-7, with 9 bases matching TRBD2. The V and J ends lost 10 bases and 2 bases, in that order; junction bases with no gene match: 9. CDR1 and CDR2 from the germline V gene are MNHEY and SVGAGI. This CDR3 is 14 amino acids long. In DNA, the CDR3 is TGTGCCACTGGGAAGCGGGAGGCCGCCTACGAGCAGTACTTC. This gives the protein CATGKREAAYEQYF.

This chain links TRBV7-6 with TRBJ2-1, with 11 bases matching TRBD2. Trimming cost V 6 bases and J 5 bases; bases outside gene matches: 6. The CDR3 totals 15 residues. CDR1 SGHVS and CDR2 FNYEAQ come from the germline V gene. The CDR3 sequence: CASSSTSGVDNEQFF. The DNA of the CDR3 is TGTGCCAGCAGTTCGACTAGCGGGGTTGACAATGAGCAGTTCTTC. The full variable domain, with the rest looked up from reference TRBV7-6 and TRBJ2-1, is GAGVSQSPRYKVTKRGQDVALRCDPISGHVSLYWYRQALGQGPEFLTYFNYEAQQDKSGLPNDRFSAERPEGSISTLTIQRTEQRDSAMYRCASSSTSGVDNEQFFGPGTRLTVL.

The J gene is TRBJ2-7, the V gene TRBV6-5; TRBD2 is a possible D gene (6 bases). This CDR3 spans 14 amino acids. Germline lookup yields CDR1 MNHEY and CDR2 SVGAGI. Trimming stripped 6 bases from V and 0 bases from J, with 12 bases between. The CDR3 coding sequence is TGTGCCAGCAGGTATGGGGGGAGCTCCTACGAGCAGTACTTC. Its protein is CASRYGGSSYEQYF.

This chain uses TRBV29-1 with TRBJ2-2; D uncertain. V shed 7 bases and J shed 2 bases, with 14 bases lying between them. This CDR3 has 14 amino acids. CDR1 and CDR2 from the germline V gene are SQVTM and ANQGSEA. In nucleotides, the CDR3 is TGCAGCGCAGAAGGCGGCAGTAACACCGGGGAGCTGTTTTTT. Protein product: CSAEGGSNTGELFF.

This chain joins TRBV28 and TRBJ2-7; D ambiguous. Trimming took off 2 bases at V and 3 bases at J, with 17 bases between the two ends. From germline, CDR1 is MDHEN and CDR2 SYDVKM. This CDR3 comprises 16 residues. The CDR3 bases are TGTGCCAGCAGTTTAACCCCCGATTGGGATTTCTACGAGCAGTACTTC. It translates to CASSLTPDWDFYEQYF. Supplemented by reference TRBV28 and TRBJ2-7, the full variable domain reads DVKVTQSSRYLVKRTGEKVFLECVQDMDHENMFWYRQDPGLGLRLIYFSYDVKMKEKGDIPEGYSVSREKKERFSLILESASTNQTSMYLCASSLTPDWDFYEQYFGPGTRLTVT.

This clone was seen a handful of times. The chain is built from TRBV5-4 and TRBJ1-1, with unresolved D. The CDR3 totals 12 residues. Germline V gives CDR1 SGHNT, CDR2 YYREEE (reference sequence). The germline V and J ends were trimmed by 0 bases and 7 bases, with 7 bases remaining between them. The chain's CDR3 is CASSLDSNEAFF. The CDR3 DNA reads TGTGCCAGCAGCTTGGATAGTAATGAAGCTTTCTTT.

The genes are TRBV7-9 and TRBJ1-2, with D perhaps TRBD1 (6 bases). The V gene's germline CDR1 is SEHNR and CDR2 FQNEAQ (reference sequence). CDR3 length: 15 amino acids. V was shortened by 4 bases and J by 4 bases, with 16 bases between the two germline ends. The CDR3 is CASSYRDIVRYGYTF. The CDR3 region has the DNA TGTGCCAGCAGCTACCGGGACATAGTTCGCTATGGCTACACCTTC.

The chain combines TRBV28 with TRBJ1-3; D remains ambiguous. This CDR3 comprises 17 residues. The V and J ends lost 3 bases and 0 bases respectively, with 15 bases between them. Germline CDR1 MDHEN, CDR2 SYDVKM. CDR3 sequence: CASSLDLRFLSGNTIYF. The CDR3 DNA follows: TGTGCCAGCAGTTTGGACCTCAGGTTCCTCTCTGGAAACACCATATATTTT.

This rearrangement joins TRBV28 to TRBJ2-7, with TRBD1 identical over 7 bases. CDR1 and CDR2 from the germline V gene are MDHEN and SYDVKM. V was clipped by 6 bases and J by 0 bases; unmatched bases: 5. This CDR3 is built from 14 residues. CDR3 region: CASRLDRNSYEQYF. The CDR3 nucleotides are TGTGCCAGCAGACTGGACAGGAACTCCTACGAGCAGTACTTC.

The chain links TRBV10-3 to TRBJ1-2, with D unresolved. Per germline, CDR1 ENHRY and CDR2 SYGVKD. The CDR3 spans 13 residues. V was trimmed by 2 bases and J by 7 bases, leaving 11 bases between them. The CDR3 nucleotides are TGTGCCATCAGTGAGAAGGCAGGTCTTGGCTACACCTTC. Encoded protein: CAISEKAGLGYTF.

The chain is built from TRBV7-8 and TRBJ2-5; maybe TRBD1 (6 bases). CDR3 length: 16 residues. The V gene lost 5 bases and the J gene lost 2 bases, with 18 bases spanning the gap. Germline CDR1 reads SGHVS; CDR2 reads FQNEAQ. CDR3 in DNA: TGTGCCAGCAGCAAGAGGCGACAGGCGCTGCAAGAGACCCAGTACTTC. It is translated as CASSKRRQALQETQYF.

The chain combines TRBV7-3 with TRBJ2-3; D may correspond to TRBD1 or TRBD2 (5 bases each). The CDR3 contains 12 residues. Trimming left V 2 bases short and J 8 bases short, with 8 bases between. Germline CDR1 reads SGHTA; CDR2 reads FQGTGA. The CDR3, as DNA: TGTGCCAGCAGCTTACTTGGGGGTACGCAGTATTTT. Translated, it gives CASSLLGGTQYF.

V is TRBV7-9 and J is TRBJ1-2, with 8 bases identical to TRBD1. This CDR3 contains 14 residues. The germline V gene encodes CDR1 SEHNR and CDR2 FQNEAQ (reference sequence). The junction had 7 bases not matched to a gene; V was cut back by 4 bases and J by 6 bases. CDR3 bases: TGTGCCAGCAGCTCCAGGGGGCGCGTAGATGGCTACACCTTC. Its translation is CASSSRGRVDGYTF.

The chain combines TRBV5-5 with TRBJ2-7; the D call may be TRBD1 or TRBD2 (5 bases each). V lost 1 base, J lost 5 bases, and 10 bases lay in between. The CDR3 consists of 13 residues. CDR1 and CDR2 (germline): SGHKS, YYEKEE (reference sequence). CDR3 sequence reads: CASSLNRGHEQYF. CDR3 DNA: TGTGCCAGCAGCTTGAATCGGGGCCACGAGCAGTACTTC.

The chain employs TRBV18 and TRBJ1-2, with TRBD1 matching over 10 bases. The germline V gene encodes CDR1 KGHSH and CDR2 LQKENI. The CDR3 totals 15 residues. J lost 0 bases, V lost 6 bases, and 4 bases had no gene match. CDR3 amino acids: CASSMGQGPNYGYTF. The CDR3 DNA is TGTGCCAGCTCCATGGGACAGGGGCCTAACTATGGCTACACCTTC.